This T cell receptor beta chain was identified during a study of cytomegalovirus exposure and HLA in healthy donors. This clone was recorded a few times. The antigen is undetermined. Study-wide findings and caveats: With further analysis later on, most CMV-associated TCR beta chains appeared HLA-restricted.

It was with 60 Vbeta and 13 Jbeta primers that the PCR ran. Sequencing was performed with immunoSEQ multiplex PCR; in TCRdb, only in-frame clones are kept and a portion is missing. The sample consists of more than 130,000 clones, 73% of them appearing once. Germline values: CDR1 SGDLS, CDR2 YYNGEE. The CDR3 is 15 amino acids. Trimming left V 6 bases short and J 0 bases short, with 13 bases between. The receptor was derived from a human donor in good health. V is TRBV9 and J is TRBJ2-1; D is perhaps TRBD2 (6 bases). Sequencing input: PBMCs. The CDR3 nucleotides read TGTGCCAGCAACGCGGGACTGAGCTCCTACAATGAGCAGTTCTTC. Its translation is CASNAGLSSYNEQFF.